These 32 T cell receptor beta chains came from one sample sequenced in a study of blood T cells in healthy people across ages. The authors ran a second PCR of 7 to 11 cycles using a sample-barcoded 5' primer and a J-beta primer mix. TCRdb re-derived calls from the 5' RACE reads in MiXCR, one entry per CDR3 protein. The sample contains 1,100,000 or so distinct CDR3 sequences, less than 50% of which appear only once. Source material: blood. These receptors were taken from a woman in her fifties or sixties in good health.

The rearrangement joins TRBV4-2 to TRBJ2-7, with D perhaps assigned TRBD1 or TRBD2 (6 bases each). The germline V gene encodes CDR1 LGHNA and CDR2 YNFKEQ. The CDR3 totals 17 residues. V was clipped by 0 bases and J by 7 bases, with 22 bases between them. For the CDR3, the DNA is TGTGCCAGCAGCCAAGAAGGGAGGTTTGGACAGAAGAATGAGCAGTACTTC. Translation: CASSQEGRFGQKNEQYF.

As to this clonotype: This may arise from a read error, as a much more abundant clone is one base away. V and J are TRBV20-1 and TRBJ2-7; 8 nucleotides agree with TRBD2. Germline V CDR1 and CDR2: DFQATT, SNEGSKA (reference sequence). V was pared by 6 bases and J by 0 bases, with 4 bases of the junction left unmatched. The CDR3 length is 13 residues. The CDR3 loop is CSALAEVSYEQYF. In DNA form, the CDR3 reads TGCAGTGCACTAGCGGAAGTCTCCTACGAGCAGTACTTC.

A few counts support this clonotype. This chain connects TRBV20-1 to TRBJ1-5; TRBD1 might be the D (5 bases). Germline CDR1 DFQATT, CDR2 SNEGSKA (reference sequence). There are 14 residues in the CDR3. The germline V and J ends were trimmed by 5 bases and 4 bases, with 15 bases remaining between them. CDR3 sequence reads: CSARPTWGNQPQHF. The CDR3 region has the DNA TGCAGTGCTCGACCGACATGGGGGAATCAGCCCCAGCATTTT.

This clonotype came up once. The gene calls are TRBV5-6 and TRBJ2-3, with D tentatively TRBD2 (5 bases). CDR3 length equals 16 residues. From germline, CDR1 is SGHDT and CDR2 YYEEEE. Trimming removed 4 bases from V and 1 base from J, with 16 bases in between. The CDR3 spells CASSLPRTLRTDTQYF. In nucleotides, the CDR3 is TGTGCCAGCAGCCTCCCCCGGACTCTCCGCACAGATACGCAGTATTTT.

This clonotype was observed many times. The V and J genes are TRBV10-3 and TRBJ2-1, with 11 bases identical to TRBD2. Germline values: CDR1 ENHRY, CDR2 SYGVKD. The junction had 10 bases not matched to a gene; V was cut back by 11 bases and J by 4 bases. The CDR3 extends over 15 amino acids. The CDR3 protein is CASQSGTSGYNEQFF. The CDR3 DNA reads as TGTGCCTCACAAAGCGGGACTAGCGGATACAATGAGCAGTTCTTC.

In this sample, this clonotype turned up many times. V gene TRBV20-1 combines with J gene TRBJ2-3; TRBD2 might be the D (6 bases). Looked up from germline, CDR1 is DFQATT and CDR2 is SNEGSKA (reference sequence). The CDR3 loop spans 12 amino acids. CDR3 sequence: CSGGADPDTQYF. The CDR3 DNA follows: TGCAGCGGCGGGGCGGACCCAGATACGCAGTATTTT.

V and J are TRBV11-2 and TRBJ1-2; D not resolved. This CDR3 contains 16 residues. V lost 3 bases, J lost 0 bases, and 14 bases lay in between. CDR1 and CDR2 (germline): SGHAT, FQNNGV. CDR3 sequence: CASSLGQGPTNYGYTF. CDR3 coding DNA: TGTGCCAGCAGCTTGGGCCAAGGGCCTACTAACTATGGCTACACCTTC.

The genes are TRBV18 and TRBJ2-2; 13 bases map to TRBD2. Germline CDR1 reads KGHSH; CDR2 reads LQKENI. CDR3 length: 17 amino acids. J was trimmed by 4 bases and V by 2 bases; bases with no gene match: 4. The CDR3 loop reads CASSPGLAGVGTGELFF. CDR3 in DNA: TGTGCCAGCTCACCAGGACTAGCGGGAGTTGGCACCGGGGAGCTGTTTTTT.

This chain uses TRBV29-1 with TRBJ2-7; 11 bases match TRBD1. J was trimmed by 3 bases and V by 6 bases; bases with no gene match: 10. The CDR3 extends over 15 amino acids. Germline V gives CDR1 SQVTM, CDR2 ANQGSEA. In nucleotides, the CDR3 is TGCAGCGTGGGGACAGGGGGGACCGCGGGCTACGAGCAGTACTTC. Translation gives CSVGTGGTAGYEQYF.

The chain carries TRBV27 and TRBJ1-4; TRBD1 is a possible D gene (5 bases). Trimming removed 4 bases from V and 8 bases from J, with 14 bases in between. This CDR3 is built from 14 residues. The V gene's germline CDR1 is MNHEY and CDR2 SMNVEV (reference sequence). Here the CDR3 reads CASSSQGAPEKLFF. The CDR3 nucleotides read TGTGCCAGCAGTTCTCAGGGTGCCCCCGAAAAACTGTTTTTT.

The chain uses TRBV6-4 and TRBJ1-2, with D possibly being TRBD1 (5 bases). Germline V gene lookup returns CDR1 MRHNA and CDR2 SNTAGT. Between the trimmed V and J ends, which lost 0 bases and 5 bases, there was a span of 16 bases. The CDR3 has 16 residues. In DNA form, the CDR3 reads TGTGCCAGCAGTGACTCGGGCGGGGAGGGGCTGTATGGCTACACCTTC. It is translated as CASSDSGGEGLYGYTF.

The chain is built from TRBV12-3 or TRBV12-4 and TRBJ2-7; tentatively, D is TRBD1 or TRBD2 (5 bases each). CDR3 length: 12 residues. The germline V and J ends were trimmed by 5 bases and 8 bases, with 13 bases remaining between them. The CDR3 coding sequence is TGTGCCAGCAGTACTGGGACGGCTCAGCAGTACTTC. Translation: CASSTGTAQQYF.

This rearrangement joins TRBV3-1 to TRBJ2-3, with 9 bases fitting TRBD1. There are 16 residues in the CDR3. V trimming: 0 bases; J trimming: 4 bases; junction bases outside the gene matches: 5. CDR1 and CDR2 (germline): LGHDT, YNNKEL (reference sequence). The CDR3 DNA reads as TGTGCCAGCAGCCAAGAAGGGACAGGGCCCGCAGATACGCAGTATTTT. It specifies CASSQEGTGPADTQYF.

The sample holds many counts of this clonotype. The chain has TRBV12-3 or TRBV12-4 and TRBJ2-1; 7 bases align to TRBD2. V trimming: 1 base; J trimming: 3 bases; junction bases outside the gene matches: 3. CDR3 size: 15 residues. CDR3 in DNA: TGTGCCAGCAGTTTAGGGAGCGGGATCTACAATGAGCAGTTCTTC. It yields the protein CASSLGSGIYNEQFF.

The V and J genes are TRBV27 and TRBJ2-1; TRBD2 agrees at 9 bases. Trimming removed 5 bases from V and 6 bases from J; junction bases left unmatched: 8. Germline-derived CDR1 and CDR2 are MNHEY and SMNVEV (reference sequence). The CDR3 extends over 15 amino acids. The chain's CDR3 is CASSVAGVAPNEQFF. CDR3 nucleotides: TGTGCCAGCAGTGTAGCGGGAGTGGCTCCCAATGAGCAGTTCTTC.

The chain uses TRBV7-9 and TRBJ2-1; a weak D match, TRBD1 (5 bases). The length of the CDR3 is 16 residues. Between the trimmed V and J ends, which lost 2 bases and 2 bases, there was a span of 13 bases. Per germline, CDR1 SEHNR and CDR2 FQNEAQ (reference sequence). The CDR3 nucleotides read TGTGCCAGCAGCTTAAAAGGGGAATGGCCCTACAATGAGCAGTTCTTC. Translating it yields CASSLKGEWPYNEQFF.

This chain joins TRBV10-2 and TRBJ2-1; perhaps TRBD1 as D (6 bases). Per the germline V gene, CDR1 is WSHSY and CDR2 is SAAADI. The V and J ends lost 6 bases and 9 bases respectively, with 15 bases between them. The CDR3 spans 13 residues. CDR3 sequence reads: CASSGLRGGEQFF. In nucleotides, the CDR3 is TGCGCCAGCAGCGGTTTGAGAGGGGGTGAGCAGTTCTTC.

This clonotype was picked up one time. V is TRBV11-2 and J is TRBJ2-1; D call uncertain. V gave up 5 bases and J gave up 4 bases, with 15 bases separating them. The CDR3 loop spans 15 amino acids. Looked up from germline, CDR1 is SGHAT and CDR2 is FQNNGV. The CDR3 sequence: CASSHVASTYNEQFF. The CDR3 nucleotides are TGTGCCAGCAGCCACGTGGCCTCGACATACAATGAGCAGTTCTTC.

V and J are TRBV6-5 and TRBJ2-1, with 10 bases fitting TRBD2. This CDR3 comprises 16 residues. The germline V gene encodes CDR1 MNHEY and CDR2 SVGAGI. V dropped 2 bases and J dropped 6; count of bases not matched to a gene: 7. The CDR3 coding sequence is TGTGCCAGCAGTTACCGGACTAGCGGCCTTGGCAATGAGCAGTTCTTC. It encodes CASSYRTSGLGNEQFF.

The V call is TRBV5-1, the J call TRBJ2-1; possible D gene TRBD1, 6 bases. Trimming took off 4 bases at V and 0 bases at J, with 14 bases between the two ends. This CDR3 is built from 16 residues. Germline CDR1 and CDR2: SGHRS and YFSETQ. The CDR3 sequence: CASSPPRGSSYNEQFF. Written as DNA, the CDR3 is TGCGCCAGCAGCCCACCAAGGGGGAGCTCCTACAATGAGCAGTTCTTC.

This clonotype was picked up one time. The chain couples TRBV20-1 to TRBJ2-1; possibly TRBD2 for D (6 bases). Germline assignment: CDR1 DFQATT and CDR2 SNEGSKA (reference sequence). Trimming removed 4 bases at V and 8 bases at J, with 9 bases between. The CDR3 spans 11 residues. The CDR3 DNA reads as TGCAGTGCTATGGGGGGTTATGAGCAGTTCTTC. It specifies CSAMGGYEQFF.

The chain employs TRBV6-5 and TRBJ1-2; D is possibly TRBD1 (6 bases). CDR1 and CDR2 from the germline V gene are MNHEY and SVGAGI. This CDR3 comprises 14 residues. V was trimmed by 6 bases and J by 8 bases, leaving 19 bases between them. The CDR3 coding sequence is TGTGCCAGCAGCACCTTCGTGGGGGGGCCCGGCTACACCTTC. Its translation: CASSTFVGGPGYTF.

The V gene is TRBV18, the J gene TRBJ2-5; weak D call: TRBD1 (6 bases). CDR3 length: 14 amino acids. The V end was cut by 3 bases, the J end by 5 bases, with 13 bases between. Germline CDR1 is KGHSH and CDR2 is LQKENI. CDR3: CASSPLGAAETQYF. CDR3 in DNA: TGTGCCAGCTCACCCCTGGGGGCCGCGGAGACCCAGTACTTC.

A remark on this clonotype: This could be a read error, since a much larger clone is one nucleotide away. This chain uses TRBV6-1 with TRBJ2-1; 8 bases map to TRBD1. CDR3 length: 13 amino acids. CDR1 and CDR2 (germline): MNHNS, SASEGT. The V gene end was trimmed by 5 bases and the J gene end by 10 bases; junction bases not matched to a gene: 7. The CDR3 coding sequence is TGTGCCAGCAGTATAGACAGGGGCTACGAGCAGTTCTTC. Translated, it gives CASSIDRGYEQFF.

This clonotype has just a few counts. The chain links TRBV4-1 to TRBJ1-2, with D tentatively TRBD1 (5 bases). The CDR3 runs to 15 residues. Germline assignment: CDR1 MGHRA and CDR2 YSYEKL. V dropped 1 base and J dropped 4 bases, with 13 bases sitting between them. This chain's CDR3 is CASSQGWGAPYGYTF. In DNA form, the CDR3 reads TGCGCCAGCAGCCAAGGGTGGGGCGCCCCCTATGGCTACACCTTC.

The chain recombines TRBV29-1 with TRBJ2-7, with D possibly being TRBD1 (5 bases). Germline values: CDR1 SQVTM, CDR2 ANQGSEA. V lost 5 bases to trimming and J lost 2 bases, with 13 bases between them. There are 13 residues in the CDR3. CDR3 region: CSVQSGPTYEQYF. The CDR3 DNA is TGCAGCGTTCAGTCAGGGCCTACCTACGAGCAGTACTTC.

This clonotype was counted only a few times. The chain recombines TRBV15 with TRBJ2-7, with D maybe TRBD2 (6 bases). Germline V gene data show CDR1 as LNHNV and CDR2 as YYDKDF (reference sequence). The CDR3 loop spans 17 amino acids. Trimming took 0 bases from V and 1 from J, leaving 16 bases between them. CDR3 sequence (DNA): TGTGCCACCAGCAGAGATTCCGGACTATCCCTTTCCTACGAGCAGTACTTC. Protein sequence: CATSRDSGLSLSYEQYF.

This clonotype was counted only a few times. V and J are TRBV20-1 and TRBJ1-2; the D gene is possibly TRBD1 (5 bases). V was pared by 4 bases and J by 0 bases, with 18 bases between. The V gene's germline CDR1 is DFQATT and CDR2 SNEGSKA (reference sequence). This CDR3 contains 16 residues. The CDR3 reads CSAIQLGGSTNYGYTF. The DNA for the CDR3 is TGCAGTGCTATCCAATTGGGGGGATCAACTAACTATGGCTACACCTTC.

This rearrangement joins TRBV4-2 to TRBJ2-3; D may be TRBD1 or TRBD2 (6 bases each). V was clipped by 4 bases and J by 2 bases, with 22 bases between them. The CDR3 is 18 amino acids. Germline V gene lookup returns CDR1 LGHNA and CDR2 YNFKEQ. The CDR3 DNA reads TGTGCCAGCAGCCCCCTACGGCGGGACACCGCTGACACAGATACGCAGTATTTT. It is translated as CASSPLRRDTADTDTQYF.

The chain is built from TRBV29-1 and TRBJ2-7; D uncertain. This CDR3 spans 12 amino acids. V dropped 5 bases and J dropped 4 bases, with 12 bases sitting between them. Germline CDR1 and CDR2: SQVTM and ANQGSEA. The CDR3 is CSVRMGLYEQYF. In nucleotides, the CDR3 is TGCAGCGTTCGTATGGGTTTGTACGAGCAGTACTTC.

This chain joins TRBV12-3 or TRBV12-4 and TRBJ2-1; weak D call: TRBD2 (5 bases). Trimming shortened V by 6 bases and J by 7 bases, and 13 bases separated the two germline ends. This CDR3 comprises 13 residues. Here the CDR3 DNA reads TGTGCCAGCAGCACCCAGACTATTAATGAGCAGTTCTTC. This gives the protein CASSTQTINEQFF.

The chain links TRBV10-1 to TRBJ2-1; 14 nucleotides line up with TRBD2. The CDR3 runs to 16 residues. CDR1 WNHNN and CDR2 SYGVQD come from the germline V gene (reference sequence). Unmatched junction bases numbered 15, after V lost 8 bases and J lost 12 bases. DNA for the CDR3: TGCGCCAGCGGTTCCTTCGGGACTAGCGGGAGAGGGCTGCAGTTCTTC. Amino acid sequence: CASGSFGTSGRGLQFF.